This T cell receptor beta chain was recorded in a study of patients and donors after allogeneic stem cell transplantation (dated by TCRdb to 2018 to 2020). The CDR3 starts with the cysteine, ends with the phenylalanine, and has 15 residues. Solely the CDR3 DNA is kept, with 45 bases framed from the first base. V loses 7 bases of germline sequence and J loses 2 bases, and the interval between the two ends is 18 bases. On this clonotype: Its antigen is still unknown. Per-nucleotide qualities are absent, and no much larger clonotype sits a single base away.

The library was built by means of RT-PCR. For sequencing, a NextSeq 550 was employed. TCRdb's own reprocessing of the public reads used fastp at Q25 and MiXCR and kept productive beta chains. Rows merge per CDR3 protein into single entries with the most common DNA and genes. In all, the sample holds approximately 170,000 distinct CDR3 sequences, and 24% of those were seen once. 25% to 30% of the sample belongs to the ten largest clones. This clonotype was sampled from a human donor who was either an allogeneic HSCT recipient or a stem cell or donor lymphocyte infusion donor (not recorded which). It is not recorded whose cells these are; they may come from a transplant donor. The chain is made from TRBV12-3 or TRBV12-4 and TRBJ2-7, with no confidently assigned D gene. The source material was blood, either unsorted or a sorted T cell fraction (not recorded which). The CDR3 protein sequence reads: CASTLLGKPTYEQYF. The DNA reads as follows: TGTGCCAGCACCCTACTCGGAAAACCAACCTACGAGCAGTACTTC.